Here is one T cell receptor (beta chain) with its context. Its specificity is unknown. This record belongs to a study of cytomegalovirus exposure and HLA in healthy donors. Germline CDR1 and CDR2: SGHAT and FQNNGV. This CDR3 has 15 amino acids. V was pared by 1 base and J by 1 base, with 10 bases between. The study ran its PCR with 60 Vbeta and 13 Jbeta primers. Assay: immunoSEQ multiplex PCR; the TCRdb copy retains only in-frame clones and omits some. The sample yields 150,000 to 200,000 clones, around 81% seen once. General study points: Investigators reported approximately 150 TCR beta chains as tied to cytomegalovirus. From TCR beta sequences, most subjects' HLA-A and HLA-B alleles were reportedly predicted accurately.

The receptor was derived from a young woman in good health and CMV-seronegative. Sequencing input: PBMCs. The chain employs TRBV11-2 and TRBJ1-1, with D possibly matching TRBD1 (5 bases). The CDR3 spells CASSLARGGNTEAFF. CDR3 coding DNA: TGTGCCAGCAGCTTAGCCCGGGGGGGGAACACTGAAGCTTTCTTT.